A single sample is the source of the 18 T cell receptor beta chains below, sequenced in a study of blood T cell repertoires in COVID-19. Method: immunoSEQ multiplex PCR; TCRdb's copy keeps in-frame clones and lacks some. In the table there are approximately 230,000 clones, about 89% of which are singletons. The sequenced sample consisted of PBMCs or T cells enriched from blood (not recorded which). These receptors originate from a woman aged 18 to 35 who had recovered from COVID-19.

CDR3 sequence (DNA): TGCGCCAGCAGCTCGACGGGAAGGAACACTGAAGCTTTCTTT. It specifies CASSSTGRNTEAFF. The J gene is TRBJ1-1, the V gene TRBV5-1; D is unresolved. The length of the CDR3 is 14 residues. Per germline, CDR1 SGHRS and CDR2 YFSETQ. V was shortened by 3 bases and J by 1 base, with 10 bases between the two germline ends.

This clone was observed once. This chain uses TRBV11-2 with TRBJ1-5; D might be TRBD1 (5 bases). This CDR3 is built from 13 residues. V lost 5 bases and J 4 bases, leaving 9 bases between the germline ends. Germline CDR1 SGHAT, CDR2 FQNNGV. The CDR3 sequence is CASSRGGNQPQHF. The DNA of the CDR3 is TGTGCCAGCAGCCGTGGGGGGAATCAGCCCCAGCATTTT.

In nucleotides, the CDR3 is TGTGCCAGCAGCTTAGCGGTAGCCTTGGCAGGGGCGACTAATGAAAAACTGTTTTTT. Amino acids: CASSLAVALAGATNEKLFF. The chain is built from TRBV7-6 and TRBJ1-4; a possible D gene is TRBD1 (6 bases). CDR3 size: 19 residues. V lost 0 bases and J 2 bases, leaving 19 bases between the germline ends. Germline V gene sequence: CDR1 SGHVS, CDR2 FNYEAQ.

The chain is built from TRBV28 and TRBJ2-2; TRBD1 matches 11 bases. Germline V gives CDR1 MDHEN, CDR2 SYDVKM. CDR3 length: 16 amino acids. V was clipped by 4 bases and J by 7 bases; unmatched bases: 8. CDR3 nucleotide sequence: TGTGCCAGCAGTTCAATAGGACAGGGGGCGCACGGGGAGCTGTTTTTT. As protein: CASSSIGQGAHGELFF.

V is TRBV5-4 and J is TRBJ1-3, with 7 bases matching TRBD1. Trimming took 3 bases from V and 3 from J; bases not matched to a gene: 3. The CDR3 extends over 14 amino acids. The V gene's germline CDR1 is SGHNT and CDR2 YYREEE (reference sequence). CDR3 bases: TGTGCCAGCAGCTCGCAGGGGGGTGGAAACACCATATATTTT. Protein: CASSSQGGGNTIYF.

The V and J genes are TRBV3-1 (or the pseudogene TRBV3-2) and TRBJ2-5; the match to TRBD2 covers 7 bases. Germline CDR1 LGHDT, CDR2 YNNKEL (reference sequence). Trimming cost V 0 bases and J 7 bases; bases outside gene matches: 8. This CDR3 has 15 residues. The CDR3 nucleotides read TGTGCCAGCAGCCAAGAAGGCCGAGGGAGGGGGACCCAGTACTTC. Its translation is CASSQEGRGRGTQYF.

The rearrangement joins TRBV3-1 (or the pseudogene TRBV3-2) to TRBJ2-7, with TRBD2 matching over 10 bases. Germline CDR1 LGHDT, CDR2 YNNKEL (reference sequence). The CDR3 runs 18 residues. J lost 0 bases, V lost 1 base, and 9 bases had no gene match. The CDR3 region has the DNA TGTGCCAGCAGCCAAGCAAGCGGGAGGGCGCGGGGCTCCTACGAGCAGTACTTC. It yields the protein CASSQASGRARGSYEQYF.

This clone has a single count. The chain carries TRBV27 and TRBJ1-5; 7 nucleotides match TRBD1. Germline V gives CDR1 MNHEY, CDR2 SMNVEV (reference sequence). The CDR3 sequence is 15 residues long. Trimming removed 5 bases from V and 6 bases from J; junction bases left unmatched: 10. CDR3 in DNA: TGTGCCAGCAGTAGAGCAGGACAGGCAGGTCAGCCCCAGCATTTT. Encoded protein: CASSRAGQAGQPQHF.

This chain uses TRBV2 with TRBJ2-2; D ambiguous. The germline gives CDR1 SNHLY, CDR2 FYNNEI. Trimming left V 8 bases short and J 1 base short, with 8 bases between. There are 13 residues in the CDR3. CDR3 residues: CASVGGNTGELFF. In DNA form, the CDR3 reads TGTGCCAGCGTTGGCGGGAACACCGGGGAGCTGTTTTTT.

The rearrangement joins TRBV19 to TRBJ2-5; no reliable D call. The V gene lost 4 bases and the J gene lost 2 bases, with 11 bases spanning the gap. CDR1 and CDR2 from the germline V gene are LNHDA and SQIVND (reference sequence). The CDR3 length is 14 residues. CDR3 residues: CASSNLGGQETQYF. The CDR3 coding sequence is TGTGCCAGTAGTAACCTCGGCGGACAAGAGACCCAGTACTTC.

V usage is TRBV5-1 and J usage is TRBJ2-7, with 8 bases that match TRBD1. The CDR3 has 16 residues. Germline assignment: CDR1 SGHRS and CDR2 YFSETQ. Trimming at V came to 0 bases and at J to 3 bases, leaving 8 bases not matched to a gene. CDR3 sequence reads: CASSLEDRVSFYEQYF. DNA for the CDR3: TGCGCCAGCAGCTTGGAGGACAGGGTCTCTTTCTACGAGCAGTACTTC.

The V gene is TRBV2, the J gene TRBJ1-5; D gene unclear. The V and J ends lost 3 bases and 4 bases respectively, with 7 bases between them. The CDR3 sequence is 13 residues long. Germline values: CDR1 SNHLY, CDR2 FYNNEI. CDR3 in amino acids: CASSEWQNQPQHF. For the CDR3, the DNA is TGTGCCAGCAGTGAGTGGCAGAATCAGCCCCAGCATTTT.

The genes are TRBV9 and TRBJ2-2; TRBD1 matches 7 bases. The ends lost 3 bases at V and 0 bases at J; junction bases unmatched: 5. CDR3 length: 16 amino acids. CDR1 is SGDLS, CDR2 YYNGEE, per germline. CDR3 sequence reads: CASSGDSHANTGELFF. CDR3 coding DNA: TGTGCCAGCAGCGGGGACAGCCACGCGAACACCGGGGAGCTGTTTTTT.

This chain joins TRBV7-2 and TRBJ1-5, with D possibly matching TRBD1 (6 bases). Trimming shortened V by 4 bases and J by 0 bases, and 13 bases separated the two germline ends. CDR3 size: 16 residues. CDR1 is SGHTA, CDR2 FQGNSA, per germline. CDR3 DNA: TGTGCCAGCAGCTGGGAGGGGGTTTATAGCAATCAGCCCCAGCATTTT. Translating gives CASSWEGVYSNQPQHF.

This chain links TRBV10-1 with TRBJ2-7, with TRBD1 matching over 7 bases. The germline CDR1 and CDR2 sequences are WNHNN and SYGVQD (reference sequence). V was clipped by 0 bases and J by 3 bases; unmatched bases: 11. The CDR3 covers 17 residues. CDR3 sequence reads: CASSESDLRPGGYEQYF. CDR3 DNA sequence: TGCGCCAGCAGTGAGTCGGACCTAAGGCCAGGGGGCTACGAGCAGTACTTC.

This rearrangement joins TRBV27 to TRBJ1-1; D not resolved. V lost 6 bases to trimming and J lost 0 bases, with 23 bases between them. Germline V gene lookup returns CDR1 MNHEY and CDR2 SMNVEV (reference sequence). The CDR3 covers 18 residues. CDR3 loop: CASRHHTLAGNLNTEAFF. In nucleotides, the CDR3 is TGTGCCAGCAGACACCATACACTAGCCGGGAACCTGAACACTGAAGCTTTCTTT.

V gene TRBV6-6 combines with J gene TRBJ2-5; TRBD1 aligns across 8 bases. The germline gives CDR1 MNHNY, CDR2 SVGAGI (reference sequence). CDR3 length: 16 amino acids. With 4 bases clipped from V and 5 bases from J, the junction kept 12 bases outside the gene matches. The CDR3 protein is CASSLHLDRVDETQYF. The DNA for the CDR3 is TGTGCCAGCAGTTTGCACCTGGACAGGGTAGATGAGACCCAGTACTTC.

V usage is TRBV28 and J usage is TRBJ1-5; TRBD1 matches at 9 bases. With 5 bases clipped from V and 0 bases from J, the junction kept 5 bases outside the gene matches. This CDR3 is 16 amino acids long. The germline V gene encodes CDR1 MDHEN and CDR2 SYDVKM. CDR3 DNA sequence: TGTGCCAGCAGTCCTGGGACAGGGAATAGCAATCAGCCCCAGCATTTT. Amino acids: CASSPGTGNSNQPQHF. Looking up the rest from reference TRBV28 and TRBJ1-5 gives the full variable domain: DVKVTQSSRYLVKRTGEKVFLECVQDMDHENMFWYRQDPGLGLRLIYFSYDVKMKEKGDIPEGYSVSREKKERFSLILESASTNQTSMYLCASSPGTGNSNQPQHFGDGTRLSIL.